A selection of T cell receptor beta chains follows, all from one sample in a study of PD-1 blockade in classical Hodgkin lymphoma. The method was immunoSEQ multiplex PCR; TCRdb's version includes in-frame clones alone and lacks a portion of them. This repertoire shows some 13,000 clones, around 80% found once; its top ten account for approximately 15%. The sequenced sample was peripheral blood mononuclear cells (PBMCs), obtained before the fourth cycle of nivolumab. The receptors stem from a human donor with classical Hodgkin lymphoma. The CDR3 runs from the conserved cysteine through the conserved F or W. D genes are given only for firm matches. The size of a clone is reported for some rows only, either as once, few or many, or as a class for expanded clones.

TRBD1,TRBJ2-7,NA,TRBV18,CASSPGTGLSYEQYF,TGTGCCAGCTCACCCGGGACAGGGCTCTCCTACGAGCAGTACTTC
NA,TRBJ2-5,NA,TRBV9,CASSVGPKYKETQYF,TGTGCCAGCAGCGTAGGCCCCAAGTATAAAGAGACCCAGTACTTC
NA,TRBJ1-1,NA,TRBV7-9,CASSLAESNTEAFF,TGTGCCAGCAGCTTAGCGGAAAGTAACACTGAAGCTTTCTTT
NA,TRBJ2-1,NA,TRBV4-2,CASSQDWRGSYNEQFF,TGTGCCAGCAGCCAAGATTGGAGGGGCTCCTACAATGAGCAGTTCTTC
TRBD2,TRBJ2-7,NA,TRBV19,CASSTGLGDYSYEQYF,TGTGCCAGTAGTACCGGTCTGGGGGACTACTCCTACGAGCAGTACTTC
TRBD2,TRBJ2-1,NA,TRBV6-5,CASSPLAGRLDEQFF,TGTGCCAGCAGCCCCCTAGCGGGTCGGTTGGATGAGCAGTTCTTC
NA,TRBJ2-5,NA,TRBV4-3,CASSPYAGGRETQYF,TGCGCCAGCAGCCCCTATGCCGGGGGCCGAGAGACCCAGTACTTC
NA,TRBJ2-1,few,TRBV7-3,CASSPSNTGLGEQFF,TGTGCCAGCAGCCCTTCGAACACAGGGCTCGGCGAGCAGTTCTTC
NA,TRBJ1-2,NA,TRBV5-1,CASSLGDSNYGYTF,TGCGCCAGCAGCTTGGGTGACTCAAACTATGGCTACACCTTC
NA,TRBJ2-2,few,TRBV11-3,CASSSAGRLGGELFF,TGTGCCAGCAGCTCGGCAGGACGTTTGGGCGGGGAGCTGTTTTTT
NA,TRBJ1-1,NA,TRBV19,CASFSRTHENTEAFF,TGTGCCAGCTTTTCCCGGACACACGAGAACACTGAAGCTTTCTTT
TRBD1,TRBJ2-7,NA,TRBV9,CASSVAVTGGHYEQYF,TGTGCCAGCAGCGTAGCTGTAACAGGGGGACACTACGAGCAGTACTTC
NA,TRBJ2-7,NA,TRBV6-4,CASRKTGSSYEQYF,TGTGCCAGCAGGAAAACCGGGTCATCCTACGAGCAGTACTTC
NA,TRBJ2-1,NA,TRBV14,CASSQDSPWDWRNEQFF,TGTGCCAGCAGCCAAGACTCCCCGTGGGACTGGAGGAATGAGCAGTTCTTC
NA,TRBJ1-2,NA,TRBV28,CASSWARGGYTF,TGTGCCAGCAGTTGGGCACGGGGTGGCTACACCTTC
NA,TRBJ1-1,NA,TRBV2,CASSGSGFFTEAFF,TGTGCCAGCAGTGGGTCAGGGTTTTTCACTGAAGCTTTCTTT
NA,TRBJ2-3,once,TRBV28,CASSSDSAKLTDTQYF,TGTGCCAGCAGCTCGGACAGCGCAAAACTCACAGATACGCAGTATTTT